Listed here are 4 T cell receptor beta chains from one sample, sequenced in a study of T cell repertoires in cytomegalovirus infection. Antigens of these TCRs are unknown. TCRdb processed the reads anew with MiXCR; each CDR3 protein has one entry. The data contain some 920,000 distinct CDR3 sequences, roughly 30% of them singletons. The source was cultured CD8+ T cells from PBMCs, collected from culture after CMV antigen stimulation. All receptors derive from a human donor in good health (CMV status not recorded). Some clones in this sample may be carry-over from other donors' samples.

This clonotype was seen a handful of times. V usage is TRBV6-1 and J usage is TRBJ2-3; maybe TRBD1 (6 bases). Germline values: CDR1 MNHNS, CDR2 SASEGT. Trimming removed 6 bases at V and 0 bases at J, with 13 bases between. The CDR3 extends over 15 amino acids. The CDR3 loop reads CASRWDTASTDTQYF. CDR3 in DNA: TGTGCCAGCAGGTGGGACACCGCTAGCACAGATACGCAGTATTTT.

The gene calls are TRBV7-9 and TRBJ2-3; D not resolved. The CDR3 is made up of 15 amino acids. Germline CDR1 SEHNR, CDR2 FQNEAQ (reference sequence). V lost 3 bases to trimming and J lost 1 base, with 11 bases between them. The CDR3 coding sequence is TGTGCCAGCAGCTTTGGGAACAGCCGCACAGATACGCAGTATTTT. This sequence encodes CASSFGNSRTDTQYF.

V is TRBV12-5 and J is TRBJ2-3, with 7 nucleotides matching TRBD2. CDR1 and CDR2 from the germline V gene are LGHNT and FRNRAP. CDR3 size: 17 residues. Trimming at V came to 0 bases and at J to 1 base, leaving 7 bases not matched to a gene. The DNA of the CDR3 is TGTGCTAGTGGTTTGGTAGCGGGACCGCCCGGCACAGATACGCAGTATTTT. Its protein is CASGLVAGPPGTDTQYF.

This clonotype was observed a handful of times. At one end the junction does not follow the germline gene, possibly because of a read error. V usage is TRBV7-7 and J usage is TRBJ2-1, with D possibly TRBD2 on 5 matching bases. The CDR3 covers 14 residues. Germline V gene data show CDR1 as SSHAT and CDR2 as FNYEAQ (reference sequence). The CDR3 protein is CASSSKRGGHEQFF. The CDR3 coding sequence is TGTGCTAGCAGCTCCAAACGGGGTGGGCATGAGCAGTTCTTC.